This TCR beta chain was identified in a study of cytomegalovirus exposure and HLA in healthy donors. Study-level results: A later analysis found that most CMV-associated TCR beta chains appeared HLA-restricted. In a later analysis, a genetic analysis reported fewer productive-TCR N-insertions in an Asian-associated ancestry cluster than the cohort average. Associated with cytomegalovirus, according to the listing, were about 160 TCR beta chains.

Notes on this clone: Its antigen is undetermined.

Use of 60 Vbeta and 13 Jbeta primers characterized the PCR. The method was immunoSEQ multiplex PCR; TCRdb's version includes in-frame clones alone and lacks a portion of them. There are around 130,000 clones in the sample; about two thirds occur only once, and 6.5% to 8% lies in the top ten. Per the germline V gene, CDR1 is SGHRS and CDR2 is YFSETQ. This CDR3 is built from 12 residues. V lost 3 bases, J lost 7 bases, and 3 bases stayed unmatched. The receptor's source is a man aged 40-55 years in good health and CMV-seropositive. The sample consisted of PBMCs. The rearrangement links TRBV5-1 to TRBJ2-7, with 8 bases aligning to TRBD1. CDR3 sequence (DNA): TGCGCCAGCAGCTCGGACAGGGATGAGCAGTACTTC. Translating it yields CASSSDRDEQYF.